This T cell receptor beta chain is drawn from a study of blood T cell repertoires in COVID-19. Across the study: PBMCs, B-cell-depleted T cells, or T cells were the source of the cDNA or gDNA that made up the material.

Per the original methods: Amplification from reference gene primers served as the basis for estimated nucleated cell counts. Method: immunoSEQ multiplex PCR; TCRdb's copy keeps in-frame clones and lacks some. V and J calls and clone size are those listed in that table; D and trimming were worked out from the DNA. Of 350,000 to 400,000 clones listed, just under 90% were seen once; the top ten hold 1.5% to 2%. Germline V lookup: CDR1 SGDLS, CDR2 YYNGEE. V gave up 4 bases and J gave up 10 bases, with 12 bases separating them. CDR3 size: 12 residues. The age range of participants was 18 to 89 years, with residence in some 25 US areas. Two negative PCRs, clearance, or symptom resolution were required of recovered Cohort 3 donors.

This sequence joins TRBV9 and TRBJ1-5; D is possibly TRBD1 (5 bases). The sequencing sample was made of PBMCs or T cells enriched from blood (not recorded which). The TCR was taken from a woman aged 30 to 39 who had recovered from COVID-19. The CDR3: CASSLGGEPQHF. The CDR3 bases are TGTGCCAGCAGCTTGGGGGGTGAACCCCAGCATTTT.